A single sample is the source of the 16 T cell receptor beta chains below, sequenced in a study of beta chain features in type 1 diabetes. Overall study results and limits: Across all four CD4+ subsets, people with type 1 diabetes showed modestly shorter TCRB CDR3s.

Their target antigens are unknown. Sequenced material consisted of expressed TCRB transcripts (all of the isolated RNA was reverse transcribed). This table comes from immunoSEQ multiplex PCR, and its TCRdb copy is limited to in-frame clones, with some not included. The sample shows about 710,000 clones, around an eighth of them seen only once. The sample taken for sequencing was naive CD4+ T cells from blood. Receptors originate from a young man with type 1 diabetes.

The chain employs TRBV7-9 and TRBJ1-1; 7 positions match TRBD1. CDR1 and CDR2 (germline): SEHNR, FQNEAQ (reference sequence). The junction had 12 bases not matched to a gene; V was cut back by 5 bases and J by 6 bases. CDR3 size: 15 residues. CDR3 protein: CASSIPTGTDSEAFF. The DNA of the CDR3 is TGTGCCAGCAGCATACCGACAGGGACGGATTCTGAAGCTTTCTTT.

This chain connects TRBV21-1 to TRBJ2-7; the table assigns TRBD1, which was not confirmed against the DNA. TRBV21-1 is a recognized pseudogene. The CDR3 extends over 14 amino acids. As DNA, the CDR3 is TGTGCCAGCAGCTCCCGGGACAGCTCCTACGAGCAGTACTTC. Encoded protein: CASSSRDSSYEQYF.

V is TRBV5-4 and J is TRBJ2-7, with a weak D call TRBD2 (5 bases). CDR3 length equals 14 residues. Germline assignment: CDR1 SGHNT and CDR2 YYREEE (reference sequence). Trimming removed 4 bases from V and 0 bases from J, with 11 bases in between. The CDR3 DNA sequence: TGTGCCAGCAGCCCGGTGAGGGACTCCTACGAGCAGTACTTC. This codes for CASSPVRDSYEQYF. The whole variable domain, filled in from reference TRBV5-4 and TRBJ2-7, reads ETGVTQSPTHLIKTRGQQVTLRCSSQSGHNTVSWYQQALGQGPQFIFQYYREEENGRGNFPPRFSGLQFPNYSSELNVNALELDDSALYLCASSPVRDSYEQYFGPGTRLTVT.

About this clone itself: The sample has other DNA sequences that encode this CDR3 too. The V call is TRBV7-2, the J call TRBJ2-5; perhaps TRBD1 as D (5 bases). Germline assignment: CDR1 SGHTA and CDR2 FQGNSA. CDR3 length equals 13 residues. V lost 0 bases, J lost 5 bases, and 7 bases lay in between. In nucleotides, the CDR3 is TGTGCCAGCAGCTTAGCAAGGGGCGAGACCCAGTACTTC. Translation: CASSLARGETQYF.

This clone was picked up a small number of times. This chain links TRBV11-3 with TRBJ2-2, with TRBD1 identical over 7 bases. V dropped 1 base and J dropped 5; count of bases not matched to a gene: 10. This CDR3 has 17 amino acids. Germline loops: CDR1 SGHNT, CDR2 YENEEA. CDR3 sequence (DNA): TGTGCCAGCAGCTTAGGCACCGGGACAGAGGGAACCGGGGAGCTGTTTTTT. This gives the protein CASSLGTGTEGTGELFF.

The chain uses TRBV4-2 and TRBJ1-4; 9 nucleotides agree with TRBD1. V lost 6 bases and J lost 3; bases outside the gene matches: 2. CDR3 size: 14 residues. Germline V gene lookup returns CDR1 LGHNA and CDR2 YNFKEQ. CDR3 loop: CASRDRGANEKLFF. The CDR3 bases are TGTGCCAGCAGGGACAGGGGAGCTAATGAAAAACTGTTTTTT.

This clone was observed a few times. The rearrangement links TRBV30 to TRBJ1-1, with D possibly being TRBD1 (6 bases). The length of the CDR3 is 13 residues. Germline CDR1 is GTSNPN and CDR2 is SVGIG (reference sequence). Trimming left V 2 bases short and J 6 bases short, with 13 bases between. Here the CDR3 reads CAWSYRDGAEAFF. The DNA of the CDR3 is TGTGCCTGGAGTTACAGGGATGGGGCTGAAGCTTTCTTT.

This clone was seen a handful of times. The V gene is TRBV7-6, the J gene TRBJ1-6, with a tentative D call TRBD1 (5 bases). CDR1 and CDR2 (germline): SGHVS, FNYEAQ. V dropped 8 bases and J dropped 16 bases, with 15 bases sitting between them. There are 11 residues in the CDR3. The CDR3 protein is CASSLGGLLHF. CDR3 DNA sequence: TGTGCCAGCTCTCTCGGGGGTTTACTCCACTTT.

CDR3 loop: CSAEANTDTQYF. CDR3 bases: TGCAGCGCCGAGGCTAACACAGATACGCAGTATTTT. The genes are TRBV29-1 and TRBJ2-3; D uncertain. V was cut by 7 bases and J by 2 bases, with 10 bases left in between. Per the germline V gene, CDR1 is SQVTM and CDR2 is ANQGSEA. The CDR3 runs to 12 residues.

This clone was observed a handful of times. The same CDR3 is also encoded by other DNA sequences in this sample. This chain connects TRBV2 to TRBJ2-5; no definite D call. Trimming stripped 1 base from V and 2 bases from J, with 5 bases between. The length of the CDR3 is 13 residues. From germline, CDR1 is SNHLY and CDR2 FYNNEI. The CDR3, as DNA: TGTGCCAGCAGTGAAGGGCTGCAAGAGACCCAGTACTTC. Protein: CASSEGLQETQYF.

The chain uses TRBV28 and TRBJ2-7, with 11 bases that match TRBD1. V lost 6 bases, J lost 4 bases, and 5 bases stayed unmatched. Germline V gives CDR1 MDHEN, CDR2 SYDVKM. There are 14 residues in the CDR3. The CDR3 DNA is TGTGCCAGCAGACGAGGGACAGGGGGGTACGAGCAGTACTTC. This translates into CASRRGTGGYEQYF. The full variable domain, with the rest looked up from reference TRBV28 and TRBJ2-7, is DVKVTQSSRYLVKRTGEKVFLECVQDMDHENMFWYRQDPGLGLRLIYFSYDVKMKEKGDIPEGYSVSREKKERFSLILESASTNQTSMYLCASRRGTGGYEQYFGPGTRLTVT.

This sequence joins TRBV19 and TRBJ2-3, with a possible D match to TRBD2 (5 bases). Germline lookup yields CDR1 LNHDA and CDR2 SQIVND (reference sequence). The germline V and J ends were trimmed by 6 bases and 0 bases, with 19 bases remaining between them. The CDR3 is 17 residues long. CDR3 sequence reads: CASRPVRGSTSTDTQYF. The CDR3 bases are TGTGCCAGTAGGCCTGTTCGAGGGAGCACCAGCACAGATACGCAGTATTTT. The entire variable domain, with the rest obtained from reference TRBV19 and TRBJ2-3, is as follows: DGGITQSPKYLFRKEGQNVTLSCEQNLNHDAMYWYRQDPGQGLRLIYYSQIVNDFQKGDIAEGYSVSREKKESFPLTVTSAQKNPTAFYLCASRPVRGSTSTDTQYFGPGTRLTVL.

The rearrangement joins TRBV6-5 to TRBJ1-1; D is possibly TRBD1 (5 bases). The V gene lost 1 base and the J gene lost 3 bases, with 9 bases spanning the gap. Germline CDR1 reads MNHEY; CDR2 reads SVGAGI. There are 14 residues in the CDR3. The CDR3 here is CASSYWGKDTEAFF. In DNA form, the CDR3 reads TGTGCCAGCAGTTACTGGGGGAAAGACACTGAAGCTTTCTTT.

The rearrangement links TRBV14 to TRBJ2-5; D remains ambiguous. The CDR3 sequence is 14 residues long. Germline lookup yields CDR1 SGHDN and CDR2 FVKESK. Trimming pared 1 base from V and 5 bases from J, leaving 11 bases between. CDR3 bases: TGTGCCAGCAGCCAAGCTCCCTTCGAGGAGACCCAGTACTTC. This codes for CASSQAPFEETQYF.

This clone was observed a handful of times. The V gene is TRBV2, the J gene TRBJ1-1; D might be TRBD1 (5 bases). The germline CDR1 and CDR2 sequences are SNHLY and FYNNEI. The CDR3 consists of 15 residues. Trimming cost V 1 base and J 3 bases, with 12 bases left between them. In nucleotides, the CDR3 is TGTGCCAGCAGTGAAGTATCGCGGGGGGACACTGAAGCTTTCTTT. As protein: CASSEVSRGDTEAFF.

This clone was seen a handful of times. The V call is TRBV11-3, the J call TRBJ2-1; 7 nucleotides line up with TRBD1. Looked up from germline, CDR1 is SGHNT and CDR2 is YENEEA. CDR3 length: 15 amino acids. With V trimmed by 5 bases and J by 3 bases, 7 bases remained unmatched. CDR3 amino acids: CASSPEGAGYNEQFF. In DNA form, the CDR3 reads TGTGCCAGCAGCCCCGAGGGGGCGGGCTACAATGAGCAGTTCTTC.